This entry lists 32 T cell receptor beta chains sequenced from one sample in a study of blood T cell repertoires in COVID-19. Libraries were prepared by immunoSEQ multiplex PCR; TCRdb keeps only in-frame clonotypes and omits some of them. The sample has 40,000 to 65,000 clones; roughly 79% are singletons. Sequencing was performed on peripheral blood. Source of these receptors: a human donor in a cohort sampled during active COVID-19.

The chain has TRBV23-1 and TRBJ1-6; TRBD1 is a possible D gene (5 bases). TRBV23-1 is recorded as an ORF, its role being uncertain. V was cut by 8 bases and J by 9 bases, with 17 bases left in between. This CDR3 contains 14 residues. CDR3 coding DNA: TGCGCCAGCCATTCGGTCAGGGATTGTTCACCCCTCCACTTT. As protein: CASHSVRDCSPLHF.

V usage is TRBV19 and J usage is TRBJ1-1; no clear D. V lost 5 bases to trimming and J lost 2 bases, with 3 bases between them. This CDR3 is 11 amino acids long. The germline V gene encodes CDR1 LNHDA and CDR2 SQIVND (reference sequence). In DNA, the CDR3 is TGTGCCAGTAGTTTAAACACTGAAGCTTTCTTT. It translates to CASSLNTEAFF.

J is TRBJ1-4 and V is TRBV7-9, with no clear D. Per germline, CDR1 SEHNR and CDR2 FQNEAQ (reference sequence). The CDR3 contains 15 residues. The V end lost 5 bases, the J end lost 5 bases, and 15 bases lay between the germline ends. DNA of the CDR3: TGTGCCAGCAGCACCCTGATCGGGATGAATGAAAAACTGTTTTTT. Translated: CASSTLIGMNEKLFF. Variable domain in full (rest from reference TRBV7-9 and TRBJ1-4): DTGVSQNPRHKITKRGQNVTFRCDPISEHNRLYWYRQTLGQGPEFLTYFQNEAQLEKSRLLSDRFSAERPKGSFSTLEIQRTEQGDSAMYLCASSTLIGMNEKLFFGSGTQLSVL.

The chain employs TRBV3-1 (or the pseudogene TRBV3-2) and TRBJ2-2; the D is unclear. Trimming removed 4 bases from V and 3 bases from J, with 3 bases in between. Germline-derived CDR1 and CDR2 are LGHDT and YNNKEL (reference sequence). The CDR3 length is 12 residues. The CDR3 region is CASSPYTGELFF. Here the CDR3 DNA reads TGTGCCAGCAGCCCCTACACCGGGGAGCTGTTTTTT.

The chain carries TRBV7-3 and TRBJ1-1, with TRBD1 as a possible D gene (5 bases). The CDR3 runs 13 residues. The V end was cut by 2 bases, the J end by 5 bases, with 9 bases between. Germline V gene sequence: CDR1 SGHTA, CDR2 FQGTGA. The CDR3 DNA sequence: TGTGCCAGCAGCTTAGGGGGGAGGACTGAAGCTTTCTTT. Translated, it gives CASSLGGRTEAFF.

J is TRBJ2-7 and V is TRBV12-3 or TRBV12-4; tentatively, D is TRBD2 (5 bases). V lost 6 bases, J lost 5 bases, and 14 bases lay in between. CDR3 length equals 13 residues. For the CDR3, the DNA is TGTGCCAGCAGCCTGTACCTCGGGAACGAGCAGTACTTC. The encoded protein is CASSLYLGNEQYF.

V gene TRBV10-3 combines with J gene TRBJ1-1; 8 bases map to TRBD1. Germline lookup yields CDR1 ENHRY and CDR2 SYGVKD. V dropped 6 bases and J dropped 1; count of bases not matched to a gene: 4. The CDR3 consists of 14 residues. The CDR3 is CAIRADRGNTEAFF. The CDR3 DNA reads TGTGCCATCAGGGCAGACAGGGGGAACACTGAAGCTTTCTTT.

This clone showed up just a few times. The rearrangement links TRBV6-5 to TRBJ2-2; no clear D. Per the germline V gene, CDR1 is MNHEY and CDR2 is SVGAGI. Trimming shortened V by 3 bases and J by 6 bases, and 8 bases separated the two germline ends. The CDR3 loop spans 13 amino acids. In DNA form, the CDR3 reads TGTGCCAGCAGTTATCTACCGGCCGGGGAGCTGTTTTTT. This encodes CASSYLPAGELFF.

This sequence joins TRBV5-1 and TRBJ2-7; D is perhaps TRBD1 (5 bases). The V end lost 4 bases, the J end lost 2 bases, and 16 bases lay between the germline ends. Germline lookup yields CDR1 SGHRS and CDR2 YFSETQ. The CDR3 is 15 amino acids. CDR3 loop: CASSPQLTAPYEQYF. DNA for the CDR3: TGCGCCAGCAGCCCCCAGTTGACAGCTCCCTACGAGCAGTACTTC.

This chain uses TRBV18 with TRBJ1-4; D unclear. Trimming stripped 2 bases from V and 0 bases from J, with 7 bases between. Germline lookup yields CDR1 KGHSH and CDR2 LQKENI. The CDR3 runs to 15 residues. As DNA, the CDR3 is TGTGCCAGCTCACCAATTTCCACAACTAATGAAAAACTGTTTTTT. Protein: CASSPISTTNEKLFF.

In DNA, the CDR3 is TGTGCCACCAGTGAACGACAGGGGTACAATGAGCAGTTCTTC. It yields the protein CATSERQGYNEQFF. The chain combines TRBV24-1 with TRBJ2-1; 8 positions agree with TRBD1. The V gene's germline CDR1 is KGHDR and CDR2 SFDVKD. The ends lost 4 bases at V and 4 bases at J; junction bases unmatched: 2. The CDR3 loop spans 14 amino acids.

The chain couples TRBV7-9 to TRBJ2-3; 13 bases fit TRBD2. Per germline, CDR1 SEHNR and CDR2 FQNEAQ (reference sequence). This CDR3 spans 16 amino acids. V dropped 6 bases and J dropped 0; count of bases not matched to a gene: 3. The CDR3 region has the DNA TGTGCCAGCAGAGGGACTAGCGGGGAAAGCACAGATACGCAGTATTTT. This translates into CASRGTSGESTDTQYF.

This clone was seen once. This rearrangement joins TRBV25-1 to TRBJ1-6; no definite D call. Per germline, CDR1 MGHDK and CDR2 SYGVNS. The V end was cut by 6 bases, the J end by 0 bases, with 6 bases between. The CDR3 is made up of 14 amino acids. The CDR3 is CASSWSSYNSPLHF. CDR3 sequence (DNA): TGTGCCAGCAGCTGGAGCTCCTATAATTCACCCCTCCACTTT.

This clone was picked up one time. CDR3 protein: CASSQGQGLDEQYF. CDR3 DNA sequence: TGCGCCAGCAGCCAAGGACAGGGCTTGGACGAGCAGTACTTC. V and J are TRBV4-1 and TRBJ2-7, with 7 bases aligning to TRBD1. CDR1 and CDR2 from the germline V gene are MGHRA and YSYEKL. V gave up 1 base and J gave up 5 bases; unmatched junction bases: 5. CDR3 size: 14 residues.

This chain links TRBV29-1 with TRBJ1-2, with TRBD1 matching over 7 bases. The J segment lost 4 bases and the V segment lost 4 bases, leaving 3 bases of the junction unmatched. The CDR3 covers 12 residues. Germline V gene data show CDR1 as SQVTM and CDR2 as ANQGSEA. The CDR3 coding sequence is TGCAGCGTTGTTTGGACAGGCTATGGCTACACCTTC. It codes for CSVVWTGYGYTF.

V gene TRBV5-1 combines with J gene TRBJ2-3; TRBD2 is a possible D gene (6 bases). Germline CDR1 is SGHRS and CDR2 is YFSETQ. The CDR3 is made up of 15 amino acids. Trimming took 0 bases from V and 4 from J, leaving 12 bases between them. Here the CDR3 DNA reads TGCGCCAGCAGCTTGGGGGGAGGAGACTCAGATACGCAGTATTTT. Translated: CASSLGGGDSDTQYF.

The chain joins TRBV19 to TRBJ2-2; 7 nucleotides agree with TRBD1. Germline V gives CDR1 LNHDA, CDR2 SQIVND (reference sequence). Germline trimming cut 3 bases from V and 1 base from J; bases unmatched to any gene: 8. This CDR3 comprises 17 residues. Written as DNA, the CDR3 is TGTGCCAGTAGTATGGGGTGGGACAGTAGGAACACCGGGGAGCTGTTTTTT. Amino acids: CASSMGWDSRNTGELFF.

The rearrangement links TRBV11-2 to TRBJ1-1; tentative D call: TRBD1 (6 bases). This CDR3 contains 13 residues. Germline V gene data show CDR1 as SGHAT and CDR2 as FQNNGV. V was trimmed by 0 bases and J by 7 bases, leaving 9 bases between them. CDR3 residues: CASSLDTGFEAFF. The CDR3 bases are TGTGCCAGCAGCTTAGATACAGGGTTTGAAGCTTTCTTT.

The chain links TRBV24-1 to TRBJ2-3; 7 bases align to TRBD1. V gave up 6 bases and J gave up 3 bases; unmatched junction bases: 5. Germline lookup yields CDR1 KGHDR and CDR2 SFDVKD. CDR3 length: 14 amino acids. The DNA of the CDR3 is TGTGCCACCAGTAGCACAGGGGTAACAGATACGCAGTATTTT. Protein: CATSSTGVTDTQYF.

This clone appeared many times. J is TRBJ2-7 and V is TRBV27; TRBD1 matches at 10 bases. Per germline, CDR1 MNHEY and CDR2 SMNVEV (reference sequence). Losses at the gene ends were 5 bases for V and 5 bases for J; bases not matched to a gene: 6. The CDR3 loop spans 14 amino acids. In DNA, the CDR3 is TGTGCCAGCAGTGACAGGGGGCTGTCGGACGAGCAGTACTTC. It yields the protein CASSDRGLSDEQYF.

V is TRBV27 and J is TRBJ1-3; D ambiguous. Germline V gene data show CDR1 as MNHEY and CDR2 as SMNVEV (reference sequence). This CDR3 has 15 amino acids. Trimming took 0 bases from V and 3 from J, leaving 9 bases between them. The DNA for the CDR3 is TGTGCCAGCAGTTTATCAGCGGGGTTTGGAAACACCATATATTTT. It yields the protein CASSLSAGFGNTIYF.

The V gene is TRBV5-1, the J gene TRBJ2-7, with D unresolved. V was pared by 2 bases and J by 0 bases, with 6 bases between. The CDR3 runs 13 residues. Germline V gene lookup returns CDR1 SGHRS and CDR2 YFSETQ. The CDR3 DNA reads as TGCGCCAGCAGCTTTCTTAGCTCCTACGAGCAGTACTTC. This encodes CASSFLSSYEQYF. Variable domain in full (rest from reference TRBV5-1 and TRBJ2-7): KAGVTQTPRYLIKTRGQQVTLSCSPISGHRSVSWYQQTPGQGLQFLFEYFSETQRNKGNFPGRFSGRQFSNSRSEMNVSTLELGDSALYLCASSFLSSYEQYFGPGTRLTVT.

The V and J genes are TRBV5-6 and TRBJ2-2; 12 bases align to TRBD2. The CDR3 sequence is 18 residues long. The ends lost 3 bases at V and 3 bases at J; junction bases unmatched: 9. CDR1 and CDR2 (germline): SGHDT, YYEEEE. The DNA of the CDR3 is TGTGCCAGCAGCTATGCTAGCGGGGGGGTTTGGTACACCGGGGAGCTGTTTTTT. Its translation: CASSYASGGVWYTGELFF.

CDR3 residues: CASSPIDRNTGELFF. CDR3 in DNA: TGTGCCAGCAGTCCGATCGACAGGAACACCGGGGAGCTGTTTTTT. V is TRBV25-1 and J is TRBJ2-2; D perhaps matches TRBD1 (5 bases). Trimming stripped 5 bases from V and 1 base from J, with 11 bases between. Germline V gives CDR1 MGHDK, CDR2 SYGVNS. CDR3 length: 15 amino acids.

The rearrangement uses TRBV28 and TRBJ2-2; D ambiguous. Trimming cost V 3 bases and J 7 bases, with 6 bases left between them. Germline V gives CDR1 MDHEN, CDR2 SYDVKM. The CDR3 spans 12 residues. CDR3: CASSFPGGELFF. The CDR3 bases are TGTGCCAGCAGTTTTCCCGGCGGGGAGCTGTTTTTT.

This sequence joins TRBV25-1 and TRBJ2-7; TRBD1 matches 8 bases. V lost 6 bases and J lost 2; bases outside the gene matches: 9. The CDR3 has 15 amino acids. CDR1 is MGHDK and CDR2 is SYGVNS in the germline V gene. The CDR3, as DNA: TGTGCCAGCAGCCCAGCGAACAGGGGGACCTACGAGCAGTACTTC. Residues: CASSPANRGTYEQYF.

J is TRBJ2-5 and V is TRBV5-5; D gene unclear. In germline, CDR1 is SGHKS, CDR2 YYEKEE (reference sequence). The V end was cut by 0 bases, the J end by 1 base, with 10 bases between. The CDR3 has 15 amino acids. The CDR3 here is CASSLVESFQETQYF. CDR3 coding DNA: TGTGCCAGCAGCTTGGTGGAGTCGTTCCAAGAGACCCAGTACTTC.

This chain connects TRBV4-1 to TRBJ1-2; 7 nucleotides align to TRBD1. The CDR3 length is 16 residues. Trimming took 1 base from V and 9 from J; bases not matched to a gene: 14. Germline loops: CDR1 MGHRA, CDR2 YSYEKL. The CDR3 bases are TGCGCCAGCAGCCAAGCCCCAATGGGACAGCTGCTTAGCTACACCTTC. Translated: CASSQAPMGQLLSYTF.

The chain links TRBV11-2 to TRBJ2-5; D uncertain. CDR3 length equals 14 residues. V was shortened by 5 bases and J by 3 bases, with 13 bases between the two germline ends. CDR1 is SGHAT and CDR2 is FQNNGV in the germline V gene. CDR3 nucleotides: TGTGCCAGCAGCCGATTCCTGCGGAAAGAGACCCAGTACTTC. Translating gives CASSRFLRKETQYF.

The CDR3 region is CASSSSGTGGEDTQYF. DNA for the CDR3: TGTGCCAGCAGCTCCTCCGGGACAGGCGGGGAGGATACGCAGTATTTT. The chain uses TRBV13 and TRBJ2-3; the match to TRBD1 covers 8 bases. The ends lost 4 bases at V and 6 bases at J; junction bases unmatched: 12. In germline, CDR1 is PRHDT, CDR2 FYEKMQ (reference sequence). The CDR3 extends over 16 amino acids.

The V gene is TRBV28, the J gene TRBJ2-5, with D tentatively TRBD2 (5 bases). The V gene lost 2 bases and the J gene lost 13 bases, with 20 bases spanning the gap. The CDR3 length is 14 residues. Germline CDR1 is MDHEN and CDR2 is SYDVKM. CDR3 amino acids: CASSLEYFGSGLYF. DNA for the CDR3: TGTGCCAGCAGTTTAGAATACTTTGGGAGCGGATTGTACTTC.

The V call is TRBV4-2, the J call TRBJ2-7; D perhaps matches TRBD2 (7 bases). Trimming stripped 4 bases from V and 7 bases from J, with 17 bases between. CDR3 length: 14 residues. Germline CDR1 LGHNA, CDR2 YNFKEQ. The CDR3 DNA reads TGTGCCAGCAGCCCAGGGGAGGGGGGGCGAGAGCAGTACTTC. It specifies CASSPGEGGREQYF.